Shown below are 30 T cell receptor beta chains from a single sample sequenced in a study of control samples from healthy donors and cancer patients. TCRdb keeps only in-frame clones here, not all; method: immunoSEQ multiplex PCR. This table has under 110,000 clones, around nine tenths appearing once. Sequencing used blood. The receptor source for this set is a man aged 25-45 years in good health.

The chain employs TRBV28 and TRBJ2-7; no definite D call. Trimming took off 6 bases at V and 10 bases at J, with 13 bases between the two ends. Germline V lookup: CDR1 MDHEN, CDR2 SYDVKM. The CDR3 length is 11 residues. The CDR3, as DNA: TGTGCCAGCAGAGCCGACGGGTACCAGTACTTC. Translated: CASRADGYQYF.

This clone has only one observation. The chain couples TRBV7-9 to TRBJ2-3; the D call may be TRBD1 or TRBD2 (5 bases each). Germline V lookup: CDR1 SEHNR, CDR2 FQNEAQ (reference sequence). This CDR3 comprises 16 residues. V was pared by 5 bases and J by 5 bases, with 20 bases between. The CDR3 region has the DNA TGTGCCAGCAGCCCCCCTTTAGGTTTGAGGGGAGATACGCAGTATTTT. Encoded protein: CASSPPLGLRGDTQYF.

This clone was observed a single time. The chain employs TRBV11-2 and TRBJ2-6; D may be TRBD1 or TRBD2 (5 bases each). V shed 0 bases and J shed 2 bases, with 8 bases lying between them. Per germline, CDR1 SGHAT and CDR2 FQNNGV. CDR3 size: 16 residues. The CDR3 loop reads CASSLDRGPGANVLTF. Here the CDR3 DNA reads TGTGCCAGCAGCTTAGATCGGGGACCTGGGGCCAACGTCCTGACTTTC.

The J gene is TRBJ1-2, the V gene TRBV7-2, with D uncertain. Deletions cut 1 base from V and 0 bases from J, with 12 bases between. Germline assignment: CDR1 SGHTA and CDR2 FQGNSA. CDR3 length: 16 residues. CDR3: CASSLVSSTPNYGYTF. CDR3 nucleotides: TGTGCCAGCAGCTTAGTAAGTTCGACGCCTAACTATGGCTACACCTTC. The full variable domain, completed using reference TRBV7-2 and TRBJ1-2, is GAGVSQSPSNKVTEKGKDVELRCDPISGHTALYWYRQSLGQGLEFLIYFQGNSAPDKSGLPSDRFSAERTGGSVSTLTIQRTQQEDSAVYLCASSLVSSTPNYGYTFGSGTRLTVV.

The chain joins TRBV5-4 to TRBJ2-1; 13 bases align to TRBD2. V gave up 4 bases and J gave up 7 bases; unmatched junction bases: 8. Per germline, CDR1 SGHNT and CDR2 YYREEE (reference sequence). The CDR3 loop spans 16 amino acids. The CDR3 DNA follows: TGTGCCAGCAGCCAACTACTAGCGGGAGGGTGGAATGAGCAGTTCTTC. Translation: CASSQLLAGGWNEQFF.

The chain has TRBV28 and TRBJ1-2, with 9 bases identical to TRBD1. The CDR3 spans 14 residues. V shed 6 bases, J shed 5 bases, and the junction held 7 bases outside the gene matches. CDR1 MDHEN and CDR2 SYDVKM come from the germline V gene. The CDR3 loop is CASRPAGTGYGYTF. The CDR3 DNA reads TGTGCCAGCAGACCCGCCGGGACAGGGTATGGCTACACCTTC.

The rearrangement joins TRBV7-3 to TRBJ1-1, with a tentative D call TRBD1 (5 bases). V dropped 6 bases and J dropped 1 base, with 9 bases sitting between them. The CDR3 spans 13 residues. Germline CDR1 and CDR2: SGHTA and FQGTGA. The CDR3: CASSIQGNTEAFF. For the CDR3, the DNA is TGTGCCAGCAGTATCCAGGGGAACACTGAAGCTTTCTTT.

This sequence joins TRBV12-5 and TRBJ2-3; D unclear. Germline assignment: CDR1 LGHNT and CDR2 FRNRAP. V lost 1 base and J 2 bases, leaving 4 bases between the germline ends. The CDR3 is 13 residues long. In nucleotides, the CDR3 is TGTGCTAGTGGTTTGGGTCTCACAGATACGCAGTATTTT. Protein sequence: CASGLGLTDTQYF.

The CDR3 is CASSLSSYNSPLHF. CDR3 nucleotides: TGTGCCAGCAGTTTAAGCTCCTATAATTCACCCCTCCACTTT. The chain employs TRBV2 and TRBJ1-6; no definite D call. From germline, CDR1 is SNHLY and CDR2 FYNNEI. The CDR3 is 14 amino acids. V was clipped by 5 bases and J by 0 bases, with 5 bases between them.

The genes are TRBV3-1 (or the pseudogene TRBV3-2) and TRBJ2-1; TRBD2 is a possible D gene (6 bases). The CDR3 is 14 amino acids. Germline V lookup: CDR1 LGHDT, CDR2 YNNKEL (reference sequence). Trimming took 0 bases from V and 9 from J, leaving 12 bases between them. The CDR3 region is CASSQEPGAREQFF. In DNA, the CDR3 is TGTGCCAGCAGCCAAGAACCGGGAGCTCGTGAGCAGTTCTTC.

This clone showed up just a few times. The V gene is TRBV4-1, the J gene TRBJ1-2; no firm D call. Per germline, CDR1 MGHRA and CDR2 YSYEKL. This CDR3 contains 13 residues. V was clipped by 3 bases and J by 8 bases, with 13 bases between them. The CDR3 sequence is CASSHNSNLGYTF. DNA for the CDR3: TGCGCCAGCAGCCATAACTCGAATTTGGGCTACACCTTC.

This clone was counted only a few times. The chain uses TRBV6-6 and TRBJ1-5; 7 nucleotides line up with TRBD1. Germline V CDR1 and CDR2: MNHNY, SVGAGI (reference sequence). The CDR3 has 13 residues. V lost 5 bases to trimming and J lost 15 bases; unmatched junction nucleotides: 13. The CDR3 loop is CASSGDSDYIRHF. The CDR3 DNA is TGTGCCAGCAGTGGGGACAGCGATTACATTCGGCATTTT.

In this sample, this clone turned up once. J is TRBJ2-3 and V is TRBV5-1, with a weak D call TRBD2 (7 bases). This CDR3 has 15 amino acids. Germline V gene sequence: CDR1 SGHRS, CDR2 YFSETQ. The ends were cut back, 2 bases at V and 6 bases at J, with 16 bases in the middle. In DNA, the CDR3 is TGCGCCAGCAGCTTCTCAGTGGGGGGGCGTGATACGCAGTATTTT. This gives the protein CASSFSVGGRDTQYF.

The chain couples TRBV24-1 to TRBJ1-5; TRBD1 matches 7 bases. CDR1 is KGHDR, CDR2 SFDVKD, per germline. After removal of 2 bases from V and 7 bases from J, the junction contained 13 bases not matched to a gene. The CDR3 length is 17 residues. Written as DNA, the CDR3 is TGTGCCACCAGTGATTCGGTCGCAGGGGGTGGAGGGCAGCCCCAGCATTTT. It codes for CATSDSVAGGGGQPQHF.

The V gene is TRBV7-2, the J gene TRBJ2-1; D unresolved. This CDR3 contains 15 residues. The ends were cut back, 5 bases at V and 2 bases at J, with 13 bases in the middle. Germline CDR1 SGHTA, CDR2 FQGNSA. Here the CDR3 reads CASSPRSSTYNEQFF. CDR3 nucleotide sequence: TGTGCCAGCAGCCCACGGTCAAGCACCTACAATGAGCAGTTCTTC. Complete variable domain (other parts from reference TRBV7-2 and TRBJ2-1): GAGVSQSPSNKVTEKGKDVELRCDPISGHTALYWYRQSLGQGLEFLIYFQGNSAPDKSGLPSDRFSAERTGGSVSTLTIQRTQQEDSAVYLCASSPRSSTYNEQFFGPGTRLTVL.

The chain couples TRBV14 to TRBJ2-1, with unresolved D. V was shortened by 3 bases and J by 8 bases, with 5 bases between the two germline ends. CDR1 and CDR2 from the germline V gene are SGHDN and FVKESK. This CDR3 spans 11 amino acids. CDR3 DNA: TGTGCCAGCAGCCAGCGATATGAGCAGTTCTTC. The encoded protein is CASSQRYEQFF. Full variable domain (missing parts from reference TRBV14 and TRBJ2-1): EAGVTQFPSHSVIEKGQTVTLRCDPISGHDNLYWYRRVMGKEIKFLLHFVKESKQDESGMPNNRFLAERTGGTYSTLKVQPAELEDSGVYFCASSQRYEQFFGPGTRLTVL.

The chain combines TRBV5-6 with TRBJ1-2; 8 nucleotides align to TRBD1. The CDR3 has 14 residues. V lost 4 bases, J lost 5 bases, and 7 bases stayed unmatched. The germline V gene encodes CDR1 SGHDT and CDR2 YYEEEE. In DNA, the CDR3 is TGTGCCAGCAGCACGAGACAGGGGAAGTATGGCTACACCTTC. It codes for CASSTRQGKYGYTF.

This sequence joins TRBV6-1 and TRBJ2-3; weak D call: TRBD1 (6 bases). Trimming cost V 2 bases and J 4 bases, with 16 bases left between them. Germline V lookup: CDR1 MNHNS, CDR2 SASEGT. This CDR3 comprises 16 residues. CDR3 region: CASSELGRGRPDTQYF. CDR3 in DNA: TGTGCCAGCAGTGAATTGGGCAGGGGTCGCCCAGATACGCAGTATTTT.

This sequence joins TRBV4-1 and TRBJ1-4; D may be TRBD1 (5 bases). CDR1 is MGHRA and CDR2 is YSYEKL in the germline V gene. The length of the CDR3 is 15 residues. The V end lost 0 bases, the J end lost 0 bases, and 5 bases lay between the germline ends. The CDR3 DNA follows: TGCGCCAGCAGCCAAGACAGGGCAACTAATGAAAAACTGTTTTTT. Its protein product is CASSQDRATNEKLFF.

The CDR3 loop reads CASATGGSQPQHF. CDR3 coding DNA: TGTGCCAGCGCTACAGGGGGCTCTCAGCCCCAGCATTTT. The rearrangement links TRBV12-3 or TRBV12-4 to TRBJ1-5; 9 bases line up with TRBD1. The CDR3 consists of 13 residues. V lost 8 bases and J lost 6; bases outside the gene matches: 5.

The chain carries TRBV28 and TRBJ1-4; tentative D call: TRBD1 (6 bases). This CDR3 region has 13 residues. CDR1 and CDR2 (germline): MDHEN, SYDVKM. The V gene lost 5 bases and the J gene lost 8 bases, with 12 bases spanning the gap. This chain's CDR3 is CASSLQGWEKLFF. Here the CDR3 DNA reads TGTGCCAGCAGTCTACAGGGATGGGAAAAACTGTTTTTT.

The rearrangement uses TRBV5-5 and TRBJ1-4, with D possibly matching TRBD1 (5 bases). V gave up 2 bases and J gave up 7 bases, with 9 bases separating them. The CDR3 spans 13 residues. Germline values: CDR1 SGHKS, CDR2 YYEKEE (reference sequence). The CDR3 protein is CASSLRQTEKLFF. CDR3 sequence (DNA): TGTGCCAGCAGCTTACGACAGACTGAAAAACTGTTTTTT.

The chain couples TRBV6-5 to TRBJ2-7; D possibly uses TRBD1 or TRBD2 (5 bases each). The ends were cut back, 7 bases at V and 2 bases at J, with 15 bases in the middle. Germline loops: CDR1 MNHEY, CDR2 SVGAGI. The CDR3 runs to 14 residues. Here the CDR3 reads CASTRGRSTYEQYV. CDR3 coding DNA: TGTGCCAGCACGAGGGGCAGGAGTACCTACGAGCAGTACGTC.

The genes are TRBV2 and TRBJ1-2; 7 nucleotides agree with TRBD1. Per germline, CDR1 SNHLY and CDR2 FYNNEI. With V trimmed by 6 bases and J by 2 bases, 9 bases remained unmatched. The CDR3 totals 15 residues. The CDR3 reads CASRANRGSNYGYTF. CDR3 coding DNA: TGTGCCAGCAGAGCAAACAGGGGCAGCAACTATGGCTACACCTTC.

V and J are TRBV21-1 and TRBJ1-6; no check of the table's D call, TRBD1, against the DNA was made. TRBV21-1 is an annotated pseudogene. The CDR3 has 15 amino acids. The chain's CDR3 is CASSTHRDVNSPLHF. The CDR3 DNA follows: TGTGCCAGCAGCACCCACAGGGATGTGAATTCACCCCTCCACTTT.

This clone was observed a single time. The chain employs TRBV5-1 and TRBJ1-1, with 8 bases aligning to TRBD1. J lost 0 bases, V lost 4 bases, and 5 bases had no gene match. The CDR3 is 15 residues long. From germline, CDR1 is SGHRS and CDR2 YFSETQ. CDR3 sequence reads: CASSQTGEMNTEAFF. As DNA, the CDR3 is TGCGCCAGCAGCCAGACAGGGGAAATGAACACTGAAGCTTTCTTT.

The chain combines TRBV28 with TRBJ2-4, with D possibly TRBD1 on 6 matching bases. Germline CDR1 is MDHEN and CDR2 is SYDVKM. CDR3 length: 15 amino acids. The V end was cut by 5 bases, the J end by 0 bases, with 11 bases between. CDR3 bases: TGTGCCAGCAGTGTCTACAGGGTAGCCAAAAACATTCAGTACTTC. Protein: CASSVYRVAKNIQYF.

The chain uses TRBV10-3 and TRBJ1-5, with D maybe TRBD1 (5 bases). Trimming took 6 bases from V and 3 from J, leaving 12 bases between them. The CDR3 spans 14 residues. Germline CDR1 is ENHRY and CDR2 is SYGVKD. CDR3 DNA sequence: TGTGCCATCAGCCAGGTAGGGGACAATCAGCCCCAGCATTTT. It encodes CAISQVGDNQPQHF.

The V and J genes are TRBV30 and TRBJ1-2, with 7 bases that match TRBD1. The CDR3 is made up of 14 amino acids. The J segment lost 4 bases and the V segment lost 3 bases, leaving 8 bases of the junction unmatched. Germline CDR1 and CDR2: GTSNPN and SVGIG (reference sequence). CDR3 in DNA: TGTGCCTGGAGCCCCAGGGGGTGGACCTATGGCTACACCTTC. Amino acids: CAWSPRGWTYGYTF.

The chain links TRBV5-4 to TRBJ2-1; D might be TRBD2 (6 bases). The V end lost 0 bases, the J end lost 0 bases, and 13 bases lay between the germline ends. The CDR3 contains 17 residues. CDR1 is SGHNT, CDR2 YYREEE, per germline (reference sequence). The CDR3 loop is CASSLGGAGSSYNEQFF. The CDR3 nucleotides read TGTGCCAGCAGCTTGGGAGGGGCGGGGAGCTCCTACAATGAGCAGTTCTTC.